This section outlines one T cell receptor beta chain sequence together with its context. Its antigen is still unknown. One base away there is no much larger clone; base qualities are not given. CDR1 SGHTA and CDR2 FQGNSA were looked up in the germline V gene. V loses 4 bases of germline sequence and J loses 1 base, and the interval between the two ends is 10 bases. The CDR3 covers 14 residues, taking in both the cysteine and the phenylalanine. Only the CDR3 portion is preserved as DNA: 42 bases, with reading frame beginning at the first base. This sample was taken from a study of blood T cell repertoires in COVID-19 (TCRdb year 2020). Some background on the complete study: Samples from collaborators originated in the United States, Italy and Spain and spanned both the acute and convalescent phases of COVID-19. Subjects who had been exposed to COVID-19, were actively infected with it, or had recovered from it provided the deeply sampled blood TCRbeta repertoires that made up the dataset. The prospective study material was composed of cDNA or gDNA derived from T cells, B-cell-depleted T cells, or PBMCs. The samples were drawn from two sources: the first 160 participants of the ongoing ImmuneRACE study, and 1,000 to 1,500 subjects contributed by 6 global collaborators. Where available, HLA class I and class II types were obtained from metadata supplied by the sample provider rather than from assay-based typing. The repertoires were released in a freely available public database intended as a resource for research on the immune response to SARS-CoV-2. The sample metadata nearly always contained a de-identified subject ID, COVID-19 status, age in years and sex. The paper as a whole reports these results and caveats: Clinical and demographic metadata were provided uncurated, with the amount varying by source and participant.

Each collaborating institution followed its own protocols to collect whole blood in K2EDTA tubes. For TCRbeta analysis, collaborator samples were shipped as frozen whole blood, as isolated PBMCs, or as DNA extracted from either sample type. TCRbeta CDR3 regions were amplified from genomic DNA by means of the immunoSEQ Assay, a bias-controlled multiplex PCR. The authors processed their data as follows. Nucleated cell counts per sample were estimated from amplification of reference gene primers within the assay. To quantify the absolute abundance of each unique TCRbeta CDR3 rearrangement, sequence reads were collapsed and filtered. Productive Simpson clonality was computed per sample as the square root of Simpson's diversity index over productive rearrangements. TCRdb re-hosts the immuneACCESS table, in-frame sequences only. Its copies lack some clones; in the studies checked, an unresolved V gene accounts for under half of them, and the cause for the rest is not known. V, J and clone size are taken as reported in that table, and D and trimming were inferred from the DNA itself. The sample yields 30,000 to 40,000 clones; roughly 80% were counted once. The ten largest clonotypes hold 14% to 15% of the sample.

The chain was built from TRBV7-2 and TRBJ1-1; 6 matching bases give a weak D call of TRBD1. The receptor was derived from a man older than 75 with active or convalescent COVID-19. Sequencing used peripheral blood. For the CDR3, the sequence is CASSSWTANTEAFF. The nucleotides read TGTGCCAGCAGCTCGTGGACAGCGAACACTGAAGCTTTCTTT.